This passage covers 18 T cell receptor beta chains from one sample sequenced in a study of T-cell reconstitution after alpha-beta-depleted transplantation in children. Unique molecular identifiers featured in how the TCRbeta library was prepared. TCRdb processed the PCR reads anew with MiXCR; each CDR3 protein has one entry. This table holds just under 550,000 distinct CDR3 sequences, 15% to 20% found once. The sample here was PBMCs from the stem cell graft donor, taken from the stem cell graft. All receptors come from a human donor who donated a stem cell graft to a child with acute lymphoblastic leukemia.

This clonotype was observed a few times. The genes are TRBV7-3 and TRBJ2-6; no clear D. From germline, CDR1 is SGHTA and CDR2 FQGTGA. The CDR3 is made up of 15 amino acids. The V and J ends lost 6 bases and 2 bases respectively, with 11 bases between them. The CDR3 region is CASSFSPTGANVLTF. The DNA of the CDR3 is TGTGCCAGCAGTTTTTCGCCCACTGGGGCCAACGTCCTGACTTTC.

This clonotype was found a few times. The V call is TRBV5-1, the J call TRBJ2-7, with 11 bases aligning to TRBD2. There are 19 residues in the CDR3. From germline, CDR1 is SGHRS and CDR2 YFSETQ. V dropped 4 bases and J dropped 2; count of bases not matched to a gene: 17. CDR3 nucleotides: TGCGCCAGCAGCCGACGGGGAATAGACGGGACTAGCGGCACCTACGAGCAGTACTTC. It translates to CASSRRGIDGTSGTYEQYF.

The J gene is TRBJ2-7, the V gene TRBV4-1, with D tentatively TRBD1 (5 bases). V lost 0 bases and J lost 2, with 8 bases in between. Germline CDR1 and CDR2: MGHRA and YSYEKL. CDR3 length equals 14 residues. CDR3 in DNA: TGCGCCAGCAGCCAAGACACCAGGGCCTACGAGCAGTACTTC. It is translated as CASSQDTRAYEQYF.

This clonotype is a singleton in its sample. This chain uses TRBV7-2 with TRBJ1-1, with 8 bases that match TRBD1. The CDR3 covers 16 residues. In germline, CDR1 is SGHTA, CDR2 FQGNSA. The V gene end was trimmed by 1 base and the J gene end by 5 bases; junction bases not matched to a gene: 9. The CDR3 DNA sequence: TGTGCCAGCAGCTTAGAGTTTCAGGGGGCGCGAACTGAAGCTTTCTTT. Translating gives CASSLEFQGARTEAFF.

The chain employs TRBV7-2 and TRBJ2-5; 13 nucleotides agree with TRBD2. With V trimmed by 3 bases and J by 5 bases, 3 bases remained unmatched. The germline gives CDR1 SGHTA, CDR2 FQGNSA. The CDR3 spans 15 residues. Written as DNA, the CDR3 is TGTGCCAGCAGCTTGGGACTAGCGGGACCCGAGACCCAGTACTTC. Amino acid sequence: CASSLGLAGPETQYF. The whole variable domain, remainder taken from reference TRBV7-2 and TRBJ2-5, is GAGVSQSPSNKVTEKGKDVELRCDPISGHTALYWYRQSLGQGLEFLIYFQGNSAPDKSGLPSDRFSAERTGGSVSTLTIQRTQQEDSAVYLCASSLGLAGPETQYFGPGTRLLVL.

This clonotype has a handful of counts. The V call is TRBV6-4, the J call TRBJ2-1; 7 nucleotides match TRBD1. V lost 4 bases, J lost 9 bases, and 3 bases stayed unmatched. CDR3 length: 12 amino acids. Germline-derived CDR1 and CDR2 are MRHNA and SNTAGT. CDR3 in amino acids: CASSATGVEQFF. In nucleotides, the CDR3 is TGTGCCAGCAGTGCCACAGGGGTTGAGCAGTTCTTC.

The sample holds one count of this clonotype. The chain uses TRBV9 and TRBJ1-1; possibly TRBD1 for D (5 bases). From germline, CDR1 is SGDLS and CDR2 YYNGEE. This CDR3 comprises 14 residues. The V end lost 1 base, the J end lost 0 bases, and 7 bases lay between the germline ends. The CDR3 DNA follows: TGTGCCAGCAGCGTACGGGACTTGAACACTGAAGCTTTCTTT. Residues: CASSVRDLNTEAFF.

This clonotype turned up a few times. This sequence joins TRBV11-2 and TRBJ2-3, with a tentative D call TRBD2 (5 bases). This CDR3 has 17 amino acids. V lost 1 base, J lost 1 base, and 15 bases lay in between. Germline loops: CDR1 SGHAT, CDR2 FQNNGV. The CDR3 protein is CASSLVHRGGGTDTQYF. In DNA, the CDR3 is TGTGCCAGCAGCTTAGTGCACCGAGGAGGTGGCACAGATACGCAGTATTTT.

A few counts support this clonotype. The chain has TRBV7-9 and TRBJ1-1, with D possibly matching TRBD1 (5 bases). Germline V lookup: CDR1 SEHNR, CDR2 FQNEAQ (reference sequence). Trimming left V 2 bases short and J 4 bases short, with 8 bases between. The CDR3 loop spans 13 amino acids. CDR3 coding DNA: TGTGCCAGCAGCTTATCCAGGGTCACTGAAGCTTTCTTT. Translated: CASSLSRVTEAFF.

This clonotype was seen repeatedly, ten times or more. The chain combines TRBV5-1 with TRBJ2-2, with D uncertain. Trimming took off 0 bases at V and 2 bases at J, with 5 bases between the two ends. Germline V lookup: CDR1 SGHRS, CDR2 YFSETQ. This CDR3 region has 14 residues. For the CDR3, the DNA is TGCGCCAGCAGCTTGGGCCGAAACACCGGGGAGCTGTTTTTT. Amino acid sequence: CASSLGRNTGELFF. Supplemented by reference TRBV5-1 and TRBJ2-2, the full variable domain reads KAGVTQTPRYLIKTRGQQVTLSCSPISGHRSVSWYQQTPGQGLQFLFEYFSETQRNKGNFPGRFSGRQFSNSRSEMNVSTLELGDSALYLCASSLGRNTGELFFGEGSRLTVL.

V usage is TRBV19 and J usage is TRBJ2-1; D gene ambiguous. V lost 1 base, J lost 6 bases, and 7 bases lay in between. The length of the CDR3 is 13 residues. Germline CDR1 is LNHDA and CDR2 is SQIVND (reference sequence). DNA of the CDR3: TGTGCCAGTAGTATAGGATCGGTCAATGAGCAGTTCTTC. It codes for CASSIGSVNEQFF. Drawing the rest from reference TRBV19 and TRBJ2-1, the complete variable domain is DGGITQSPKYLFRKEGQNVTLSCEQNLNHDAMYWYRQDPGQGLRLIYYSQIVNDFQKGDIAEGYSVSREKKESFPLTVTSAQKNPTAFYLCASSIGSVNEQFFGPGTRLTVL.

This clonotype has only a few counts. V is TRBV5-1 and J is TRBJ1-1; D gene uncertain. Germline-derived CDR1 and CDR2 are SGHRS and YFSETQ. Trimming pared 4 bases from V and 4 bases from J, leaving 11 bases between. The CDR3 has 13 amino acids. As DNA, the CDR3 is TGCGCCAGCAGCGCCTACACGGGCACTGAAGCTTTCTTT. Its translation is CASSAYTGTEAFF.

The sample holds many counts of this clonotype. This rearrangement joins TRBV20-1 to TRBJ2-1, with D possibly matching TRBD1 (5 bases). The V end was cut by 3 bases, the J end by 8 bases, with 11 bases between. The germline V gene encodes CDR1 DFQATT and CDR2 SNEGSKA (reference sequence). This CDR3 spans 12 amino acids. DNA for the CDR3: TGCAGTGCTAGCATCCAGGGTTATGAGCAGTTCTTC. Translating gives CSASIQGYEQFF.

CDR3: CASSLIPSTGKGGGYTF. In DNA form, the CDR3 reads TGTGCCAGCAGTTTAATCCCTTCTACAGGGAAGGGTGGTGGCTACACCTTC. The genes are TRBV27 and TRBJ1-2; a weak D match, TRBD1 (6 bases). V lost 2 bases and J lost 7, with 23 bases in between. Germline CDR1 MNHEY, CDR2 SMNVEV (reference sequence). The CDR3 is 17 amino acids.

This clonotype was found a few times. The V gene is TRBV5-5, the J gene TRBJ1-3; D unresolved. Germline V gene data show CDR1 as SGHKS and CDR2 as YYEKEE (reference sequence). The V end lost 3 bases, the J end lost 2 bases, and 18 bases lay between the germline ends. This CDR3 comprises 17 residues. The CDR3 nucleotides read TGTGCCAGCAGCTCACACCTGAGCTGGGTTACTGGAAACACCATATATTTT. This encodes CASSSHLSWVTGNTIYF.

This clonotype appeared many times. The CDR3 coding sequence is TGCAGCGTTGCCTTCTCTGGGGCCAACGTCCTGACTTTC. It codes for CSVAFSGANVLTF. The V call is TRBV29-1, the J call TRBJ2-6; no clear D gene. The CDR3 is 13 amino acids. Trimming pared 4 bases from V and 0 bases from J, leaving 4 bases between. The germline V gene has CDR1 SQVTM and CDR2 ANQGSEA.

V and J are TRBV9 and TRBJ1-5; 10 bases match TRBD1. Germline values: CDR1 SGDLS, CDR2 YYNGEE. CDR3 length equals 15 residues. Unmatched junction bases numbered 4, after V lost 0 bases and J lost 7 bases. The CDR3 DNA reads TGTGCCAGCAGCGTAGGGGGACAGGGGATCCAGCCCCAGCATTTT. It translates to CASSVGGQGIQPQHF.

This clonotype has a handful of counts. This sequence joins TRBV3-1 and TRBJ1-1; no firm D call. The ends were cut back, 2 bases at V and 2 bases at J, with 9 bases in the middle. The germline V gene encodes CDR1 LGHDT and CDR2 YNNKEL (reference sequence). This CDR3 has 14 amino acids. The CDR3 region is CASSQPRTNTEAFF. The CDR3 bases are TGTGCCAGCAGCCAACCCCGAACCAACACTGAAGCTTTCTTT.